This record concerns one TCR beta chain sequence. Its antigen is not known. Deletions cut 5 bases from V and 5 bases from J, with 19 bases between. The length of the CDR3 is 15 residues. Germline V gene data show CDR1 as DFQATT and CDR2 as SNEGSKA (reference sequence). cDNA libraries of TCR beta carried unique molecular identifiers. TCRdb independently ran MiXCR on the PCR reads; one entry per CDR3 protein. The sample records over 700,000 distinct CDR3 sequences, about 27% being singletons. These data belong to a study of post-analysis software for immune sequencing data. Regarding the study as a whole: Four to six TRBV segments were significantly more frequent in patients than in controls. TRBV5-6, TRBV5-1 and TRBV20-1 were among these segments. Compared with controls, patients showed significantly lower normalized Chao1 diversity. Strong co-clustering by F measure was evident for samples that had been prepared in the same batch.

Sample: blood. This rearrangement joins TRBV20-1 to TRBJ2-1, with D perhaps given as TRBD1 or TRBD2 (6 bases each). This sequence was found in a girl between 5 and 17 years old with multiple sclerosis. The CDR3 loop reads CSAGTRDSADNEQFF. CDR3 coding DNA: TGCAGTGCTGGGACAAGGGACTCGGCGGACAATGAGCAGTTCTTC.